This TCR beta chain was obtained from a study of T cell repertoires in cytomegalovirus infection. On the study more broadly: Selected CMV epitopes included recently identified HLA-C-restricted ones as well as well-studied HLA-B-restricted ones. Evidence of both CMV infection and a matching HLA type came from public TCR beta signatures. Broader study findings: CMV carriers with the relevant HLA were identified by cumulative public TCR beta family frequency.

TCRdb reprocessed the reads via MiXCR and lists one record per CDR3 protein. This repertoire shows approximately 56,000 distinct CDR3 sequences, around 19% found once; its top ten account for roughly 77%. J lost 9 bases, V lost 1 base, and 1 base had no gene match. CDR3 length: 14 residues. Looked up from germline, CDR1 is SGHTA and CDR2 is FQGNSA. As regards this clonotype: Its antigen is unidentified.

The source of this sequence is a human donor in good health (CMV status not recorded). Some clones in this sample may be carry-over from other donors' samples. This chain joins TRBV7-2 and TRBJ1-6, with 9 bases identical to TRBD1. Sequences were derived from CD8+ T cells from cultured PBMCs, sampled from culture after CMV antigen stimulation. CDR3 amino acids: CASSLGDRVSPLHF. The CDR3 DNA is TGTGCCAGCAGCTTAGGGGACAGGGTTTCACCCCTCCACTTT.